These 13 T cell receptor beta chains came from one sample sequenced in a study of blood T cells in healthy people across ages. Then a second PCR, running about 7 to 11 cycles, was carried out with a sample-barcoded 5' primer and a J-beta primer mix. TCRdb passed the 5' RACE reads through MiXCR, listing each CDR3 protein once. The data contain approximately 730,000 distinct CDR3 sequences, 40% to 45% of them singletons. Material: blood. The receptors come from a woman aged 60-75 years in good health.

This clonotype was detected only a few times. The rearrangement links TRBV12-3 or TRBV12-4 to TRBJ2-5, with TRBD1 as a possible D gene (6 bases). Gene TRBJ2-7 matches the end of the DNA better, so the J call may be wrong. This CDR3 comprises 13 residues. Here the CDR3 DNA reads TGTGCCAGCAGTTTTTGGGGGCAGGACGAGCAGTACTTC. It is translated as CASSFWGQDEQYF.

The chain joins TRBV5-4 to TRBJ1-2, with TRBD1 matching 7 bases. Germline-derived CDR1 and CDR2 are SGHNT and YYREEE (reference sequence). Losses at the gene ends were 3 bases for V and 3 bases for J; bases not matched to a gene: 5. This CDR3 region has 14 residues. Here the CDR3 reads CASSSAGGDYGYTF. Here the CDR3 DNA reads TGTGCCAGCAGCTCGGCAGGGGGGGACTATGGCTACACCTTC.

The chain links TRBV20-1 to TRBJ2-5; D call uncertain. From germline, CDR1 is DFQATT and CDR2 SNEGSKA (reference sequence). The CDR3 length is 15 residues. V lost 0 bases and J 0 bases, leaving 11 bases between the germline ends. This CDR3 reads CSARDLQEYQETQYF. As DNA, the CDR3 is TGCAGTGCTAGAGATCTTCAGGAGTACCAAGAGACCCAGTACTTC.

V gene TRBV20-1 combines with J gene TRBJ2-7, with unresolved D. The germline V and J ends were trimmed by 1 base and 3 bases, with 19 bases remaining between them. CDR1 DFQATT and CDR2 SNEGSKA come from the germline V gene (reference sequence). CDR3 length: 16 amino acids. CDR3 in amino acids: CSARAGCWRGVYEQYF. The CDR3 DNA is TGCAGTGCTAGAGCTGGATGTTGGAGAGGAGTCTACGAGCAGTACTTC.

This clonotype was seen more than once but under ten times. This chain joins TRBV12-5 and TRBJ2-7; possible D gene TRBD1, 5 bases. The CDR3 spans 13 residues. V lost 0 bases, J lost 4 bases, and 7 bases lay in between. Germline lookup yields CDR1 LGHNT and CDR2 FRNRAP. The CDR3 loop reads CASGLVKGYEQYF. The CDR3 DNA is TGTGCTAGTGGTTTGGTTAAGGGGTACGAGCAGTACTTC.

This clonotype was recorded many times. This rearrangement joins TRBV10-3 to TRBJ2-7; D gene unclear. Germline V gives CDR1 ENHRY, CDR2 SYGVKD. The V end lost 0 bases, the J end lost 5 bases, and 14 bases lay between the germline ends. This CDR3 is 15 amino acids long. As DNA, the CDR3 is TGTGCCATCAGTGAGTCGTATTTTAATCCCGACGAGCAGTACTTC. Protein sequence: CAISESYFNPDEQYF.

This clonotype appeared once. The chain is built from TRBV25-1 and TRBJ1-4; 7 nucleotides align to TRBD1. There are 18 residues in the CDR3. Germline-derived CDR1 and CDR2 are MGHDK and SYGVNS. The trim removed 1 base at V and 2 bases at J, leaving 10 bases unmatched. For the CDR3, the DNA is TGTGCCAGCAGTGAATTTGGGACAGCGGCTGGGACTAATGAAAAACTGTTTTTT. This codes for CASSEFGTAAGTNEKLFF.

The genes are TRBV5-1 and TRBJ1-4; 10 bases match TRBD1. The V segment lost 2 bases and the J segment 7 bases; nucleotides outside the gene matches: 8. The CDR3 consists of 16 residues. Germline lookup yields CDR1 SGHRS and CDR2 YFSETQ. Here the CDR3 reads CASSFGTGVGAEKLFF. The CDR3 DNA is TGCGCCAGCAGCTTCGGGACAGGGGTAGGGGCTGAAAAACTGTTTTTT.

A few counts support this clonotype. This CDR3 reads CASSHGQGADEQYF. Written as DNA, the CDR3 is TGTGCCAGCTCACACGGACAGGGGGCGGACGAGCAGTACTTC. The rearrangement joins TRBV18 to TRBJ2-7; 11 nucleotides line up with TRBD1. Germline V CDR1 and CDR2: KGHSH, LQKENI. The CDR3 spans 14 residues. V shed 4 bases and J 5 bases; nucleotides not matched to a gene: 4.

The rearrangement links TRBV3-1 to TRBJ2-7; tentative D call: TRBD1 (5 bases). V lost 3 bases, J lost 2 bases, and 11 bases lay in between. The length of the CDR3 is 14 residues. The germline V gene encodes CDR1 LGHDT and CDR2 YNNKEL (reference sequence). In DNA, the CDR3 is TGTGCCAGCAGCCATCAGGGAATGGCCTACGAGCAGTACTTC. This sequence encodes CASSHQGMAYEQYF.

This clonotype showed up just a few times. The chain has TRBV6-1 and TRBJ2-1; 13 bases map to TRBD2. CDR1 MNHNS and CDR2 SASEGT come from the germline V gene. The CDR3 spans 18 residues. V was clipped by 4 bases and J by 6 bases; unmatched bases: 12. The DNA for the CDR3 is TGTGCCAGCAGTGCCCGGACAGGGGGACTAGCGGGATCCAATGAGCAGTTCTTC. Translation gives CASSARTGGLAGSNEQFF.

V and J are TRBV6-5 and TRBJ2-7; D may be TRBD2 (6 bases). Germline CDR1 and CDR2: MNHEY and SVGAGI. Deletions cut 5 bases from V and 6 bases from J, with 20 bases between. The length of the CDR3 is 15 residues. The CDR3 reads CASSRRRESSPEQYF. DNA of the CDR3: TGTGCCAGCAGTCGACGCCGGGAGTCGTCTCCCGAGCAGTACTTC.

The gene calls are TRBV5-1 and TRBJ1-2; perhaps TRBD1 as D (5 bases). The germline V gene encodes CDR1 SGHRS and CDR2 YFSETQ. CDR3 length equals 17 residues. V was trimmed by 1 base and J by 8 bases, leaving 24 bases between them. The CDR3 loop is CASSLPSAGSAAGGYTF. The CDR3 bases are TGCGCCAGCAGCTTGCCCTCGGCAGGGTCGGCCGCGGGCGGCTACACCTTC.